This T cell receptor (beta chain) was recorded in a study of primary melanoma T cells and metastatic recurrence. Germline assignment: CDR1 SGHNT and CDR2 YENEEA. This CDR3 is built from 17 residues. J was trimmed by 0 bases and V by 5 bases; bases with no gene match: 10. Method: immunoSEQ multiplex PCR; TCRdb's copy keeps in-frame clones and lacks some. The repertoire holds over 300 clones, with 82% as singletons. The chain is built from TRBV11-3 and TRBJ2-1; TRBD2 agrees at 7 bases. This sequence originates from a human donor with melanoma. Sequenced material: melanoma tumor tissue. CDR3 sequence (DNA): TGTGCCAGCAGCGCAACTAGCGCAATACTCTCCTACAATGAGCAGTTCTTC. It encodes CASSATSAILSYNEQFF.